The present T cell receptor (beta chain) was sequenced within a study of blood T cell repertoires in COVID-19. Using immunoSEQ multiplex PCR, the repertoire was profiled, and TCRdb retains in-frame clones only, with some absent. The table shows 200,000 to 250,000 clones, with around nine tenths occurring only once. Deletions cut 4 bases from V and 2 bases from J, with 13 bases between. This CDR3 spans 16 amino acids. Germline CDR1 reads SGDLS; CDR2 reads YYNGEE. The sequenced sample consisted of PBMCs or T cells enriched from blood (not recorded which). This chain links TRBV9 with TRBJ1-6, with D hard to call. This clonotype was obtained from a woman aged 18-29 years who had recovered from COVID-19. In DNA, the CDR3 is TGTGCCAGCAGCCCAACCTCGGTAGCCTATAATTCACCCCTCCACTTT. This sequence encodes CASSPTSVAYNSPLHF.